A single sample is the source of the 17 T cell receptor beta chains below, sequenced in a study of T cell responses to AZD1222 COVID-19 vaccine. Sequenced by immunoSEQ multiplex PCR; TCRdb stores in-frame clones only, minus some. The table records roughly 60,000 clones, about 74% of them present only once. The sequencing here drew on peripheral blood, taken 28 days after the second AZD1222 dose. The receptors stem from an adult who received the AZD1222 COVID-19 vaccine.

This sequence joins TRBV30 and TRBJ1-2; maybe TRBD1 (5 bases). Trimming shortened V by 2 bases and J by 6 bases, and 16 bases separated the two germline ends. The CDR3 spans 14 residues. The germline V gene encodes CDR1 GTSNPN and CDR2 SVGIG (reference sequence). The chain's CDR3 is CAWSPPGTGDGYTF. The CDR3 DNA sequence: TGTGCCTGGAGTCCCCCCGGGACGGGGGATGGCTACACCTTC.

V gene TRBV19 combines with J gene TRBJ2-5; D is undetermined. The CDR3 length is 13 residues. Germline CDR1 is LNHDA and CDR2 is SQIVND (reference sequence). V was cut by 5 bases and J by 4 bases, with 11 bases left in between. This CDR3 is CASSAEVGETQYF. CDR3 coding DNA: TGTGCCAGTAGTGCCGAGGTGGGAGAGACCCAGTACTTC.

The chain carries TRBV5-1 and TRBJ1-1, with a tentative D call TRBD1 (5 bases). The CDR3 length is 14 residues. V was clipped by 2 bases and J by 6 bases, with 14 bases between them. The germline CDR1 and CDR2 sequences are SGHRS and YFSETQ. As DNA, the CDR3 is TGCGCCAGCAGCTTTCAGGGAGGCTCCCCTGAAGCTTTCTTT. Translating gives CASSFQGGSPEAFF. Drawing the rest from reference TRBV5-1 and TRBJ1-1, the complete variable domain is KAGVTQTPRYLIKTRGQQVTLSCSPISGHRSVSWYQQTPGQGLQFLFEYFSETQRNKGNFPGRFSGRQFSNSRSEMNVSTLELGDSALYLCASSFQGGSPEAFFGQGTRLTVV.

V usage is TRBV19 and J usage is TRBJ1-4, with D possibly being TRBD1 (5 bases). Trimming pared 3 bases from V and 0 bases from J, leaving 8 bases between. The germline V gene encodes CDR1 LNHDA and CDR2 SQIVND (reference sequence). The CDR3 extends over 15 amino acids. CDR3 residues: CASSITGATNEKLFF. The CDR3 DNA follows: TGTGCCAGTAGTATCACGGGGGCAACTAATGAAAAACTGTTTTTT.

This CDR3 is CAPHPGTGGLLDQPQHF. The CDR3 DNA sequence: TGTGCCCCCCACCCCGGGACAGGGGGCCTCTTAGATCAGCCCCAGCATTTT. This chain uses TRBV21-1 with TRBJ1-5; the DNA was not used to check the table's D call, TRBD1. TRBV21-1 is annotated as a pseudogene. This CDR3 contains 17 residues.

This chain uses TRBV6-2 or TRBV6-3 with TRBJ1-1, with D uncertain. Germline V gene lookup returns CDR1 MNHEY and CDR2 SVGEGT. This CDR3 has 14 residues. V was trimmed by 2 bases and J by 1 base, leaving 8 bases between them. CDR3 nucleotide sequence: TGTGCCAGCAGTTACGACGGCGGGAACACTGAAGCTTTCTTT. Its translation is CASSYDGGNTEAFF.

This clone was seen more than once but under ten times. This rearrangement joins TRBV2 to TRBJ2-7; D unresolved. The V and J ends lost 2 bases and 0 bases respectively, with 2 bases between them. The CDR3 runs to 12 residues. The germline V gene has CDR1 SNHLY and CDR2 FYNNEI. As DNA, the CDR3 is TGTGCCAGCAGTGAAAGCTCCTACGAGCAGTACTTC. Translating gives CASSESSYEQYF.

The CDR3 reads CASSPWSPGYGYTF. CDR3 nucleotides: TGTGCCAGCAGCCCGTGGTCCCCCGGCTATGGCTACACCTTC. V is TRBV27 and J is TRBJ1-2; D is unresolved. Trimming removed 6 bases at V and 4 bases at J, with 15 bases between. This CDR3 has 14 amino acids. Germline values: CDR1 MNHEY, CDR2 SMNVEV (reference sequence).

The chain couples TRBV5-5 to TRBJ1-3; 7 nucleotides match TRBD1. J lost 0 bases, V lost 0 bases, and 9 bases had no gene match. Germline V CDR1 and CDR2: SGHKS, YYEKEE (reference sequence). The CDR3 covers 18 residues. As DNA, the CDR3 is TGTGCCAGCAGCTTGGATGTGACAGGGTTCTACTCTGGAAACACCATATATTTT. Amino acids: CASSLDVTGFYSGNTIYF.

This clone was counted only a few times. The chain employs TRBV24-1 and TRBJ2-3; 15 positions agree with TRBD2. The germline CDR1 and CDR2 sequences are KGHDR and SFDVKD. The CDR3 totals 22 residues. V was pared by 4 bases and J by 0 bases, with 16 bases of the junction left unmatched. CDR3 in DNA: TGTGCCACCAGTGACTCGGACTTTGGGGGACTAGCGGGGGGCACTAGCACAGATACGCAGTATTTT. This sequence encodes CATSDSDFGGLAGGTSTDTQYF.

The chain is built from TRBV7-9 and TRBJ1-3; D remains unclear. This CDR3 region has 16 residues. Germline CDR1 SEHNR, CDR2 FQNEAQ (reference sequence). Trimming took off 1 base at V and 0 bases at J, with 10 bases between the two ends. Here the CDR3 DNA reads TGTGCCAGCAGCTTAGACTTGGGAGCCTCTGGAAACACCATATATTTT. Translated: CASSLDLGASGNTIYF.

The chain combines TRBV3-1 (or the pseudogene TRBV3-2) with TRBJ1-5; the match to TRBD1 covers 8 bases. CDR1 LGHDT and CDR2 YNNKEL come from the germline V gene (reference sequence). The CDR3 loop spans 14 amino acids. The ends lost 5 bases at V and 10 bases at J; junction bases unmatched: 10. CDR3 in amino acids: CASSLQQGGKPQHF. CDR3 nucleotides: TGTGCCAGCAGCTTACAACAGGGGGGGAAACCCCAGCATTTT.

The rearrangement joins TRBV5-5 to TRBJ2-3; D is uncertain. Trimming pared 2 bases from V and 1 base from J, leaving 5 bases between. The germline CDR1 and CDR2 sequences are SGHKS and YYEKEE (reference sequence). The CDR3 contains 13 residues. The CDR3 DNA sequence: TGTGCCAGCAGCTTACGCGGCACAGATACGCAGTATTTT. It yields the protein CASSLRGTDTQYF.

This clone was seen a single time. The chain recombines TRBV5-1 with TRBJ2-1, with 7 positions matching TRBD1. CDR3 length equals 14 residues. Germline trimming cut 8 bases from V and 4 bases from J; bases unmatched to any gene: 9. The germline gives CDR1 SGHRS, CDR2 YFSETQ. The CDR3 protein is CASEQGGTYNEQFF. The CDR3 bases are TGCGCCAGTGAACAAGGGGGCACATACAATGAGCAGTTCTTC.

V gene TRBV27 combines with J gene TRBJ2-1; D is uncertain. The CDR3 covers 14 residues. CDR1 MNHEY and CDR2 SMNVEV come from the germline V gene (reference sequence). Trimming stripped 6 bases from V and 9 bases from J, with 18 bases between. In DNA form, the CDR3 reads TGTGCCAGCAGCTTAGCTACCTATTCGGGTGAGCAGTTCTTC. Translation gives CASSLATYSGEQFF.

V usage is TRBV28 and J usage is TRBJ1-2, with a tentative D call TRBD1 (5 bases). Trimming cost V 6 bases and J 8 bases, with 10 bases left between them. Germline loops: CDR1 MDHEN, CDR2 SYDVKM. The CDR3 totals 11 residues. The CDR3 sequence: CASRYRLGYTF. The CDR3 DNA follows: TGTGCCAGCAGGTACAGGCTCGGCTACACCTTC.

The chain combines TRBV19 with TRBJ2-1; TRBD1 matches at 8 bases. Germline lookup yields CDR1 LNHDA and CDR2 SQIVND (reference sequence). The CDR3 covers 16 residues. Germline trimming cut 9 bases from V and 7 bases from J; bases unmatched to any gene: 17. CDR3 residues: CASSDYITGGPNEQFF. The CDR3 bases are TGTGCCAGCAGTGACTATATTACAGGGGGACCTAATGAGCAGTTCTTC. Based on the CDR3 plus reference TRBV19 and TRBJ2-1, the full variable domain is DGGITQSPKYLFRKEGQNVTLSCEQNLNHDAMYWYRQDPGQGLRLIYYSQIVNDFQKGDIAEGYSVSREKKESFPLTVTSAQKNPTAFYLCASSDYITGGPNEQFFGPGTRLTVL.